The 8 T cell receptor beta chains presented below share a single source sample, sequenced in a study of cytomegalovirus exposure and HLA in healthy donors. Primers for the PCR totalled 60 Vbeta and 13 Jbeta. The repertoire was sequenced with immunoSEQ multiplex PCR; TCRdb's copy has only in-frame clones and lacks some. The table records around 150,000 clones, roughly 72% of them present only once. Input material: PBMCs. The origin of the receptors is a woman aged 40 to 49 in good health and CMV-seronegative.

The V gene is TRBV9, the J gene TRBJ1-2; D not resolved. V shed 0 bases and J shed 6 bases, with 9 bases lying between them. In germline, CDR1 is SGDLS, CDR2 YYNGEE. The CDR3 is made up of 13 amino acids. The CDR3 region has the DNA TGTGCCAGCAGCGTAGCTGAGGCGGATGGCTACACCTTC. Its protein product is CASSVAEADGYTF.

The chain couples TRBV19 to TRBJ2-2, with 7 bases identical to TRBD2. CDR3 length equals 14 residues. V lost 7 bases to trimming and J lost 3 bases; unmatched junction nucleotides: 5. Germline V lookup: CDR1 LNHDA, CDR2 SQIVND (reference sequence). CDR3 nucleotide sequence: TGTGCCAGTATGGGAGGGACCTACACCGGGGAGCTGTTTTTT. It codes for CASMGGTYTGELFF.

V gene TRBV5-1 combines with J gene TRBJ2-1; D gene uncertain. Germline CDR1 SGHRS, CDR2 YFSETQ. Trimming cost V 0 bases and J 10 bases, with 23 bases left between them. The CDR3 covers 17 residues. The CDR3 bases are TGCGCCAGCAGCTTGGGAAATGCGGTCGTCAAAGTCGGAGAGCAGTTCTTC. It translates to CASSLGNAVVKVGEQFF.

V gene TRBV4-2 combines with J gene TRBJ1-2; TRBD1 matches 12 bases. There are 17 residues in the CDR3. Per germline, CDR1 LGHNA and CDR2 YNFKEQ. Trimming at V came to 1 base and at J to 8 bases, leaving 11 bases not matched to a gene. In nucleotides, the CDR3 is TGTGCCAGCAGCCAAGGAGACGTGGGACAGGGGGCCGGGGGCTACACCTTC. This gives the protein CASSQGDVGQGAGGYTF.

CDR3 sequence: CASSLTSGTDTDTQYF. DNA for the CDR3: TGCGCCAGCAGCTTGACTAGCGGGACCGACACAGATACGCAGTATTTT. This chain links TRBV5-1 with TRBJ2-3; 10 bases match TRBD2. Germline V gene sequence: CDR1 SGHRS, CDR2 YFSETQ. This CDR3 is built from 16 residues. Trimming cost V 1 base and J 2 bases; bases outside gene matches: 4.

The genes are TRBV19 and TRBJ1-2, with TRBD1 identical over 7 bases. J gave up 3 bases and V 4 bases, and 8 bases lay outside the gene matches. The length of the CDR3 is 15 residues. Germline loops: CDR1 LNHDA, CDR2 SQIVND (reference sequence). CDR3 nucleotide sequence: TGTGCCAGTAGTACCGACAGGGAGCGAGACTATGGCTACACCTTC. The encoded protein is CASSTDRERDYGYTF.

The gene calls are TRBV4-2 and TRBJ2-7, with 9 nucleotides matching TRBD1. V shed 9 bases, J shed 5 bases, and the junction held 8 bases outside the gene matches. The CDR3 covers 13 residues. Germline V CDR1 and CDR2: LGHNA, YNFKEQ. CDR3 residues: CASLGQGDHEQYF. For the CDR3, the DNA is TGTGCCAGTTTGGGACAGGGTGACCACGAGCAGTACTTC.

V is TRBV7-2 and J is TRBJ2-7; TRBD2 aligns across 8 bases. Germline V gene sequence: CDR1 SGHTA, CDR2 FQGNSA. The J segment lost 6 bases and the V segment lost 5 bases, leaving 9 bases of the junction unmatched. The CDR3 has 14 residues. The CDR3 sequence is CASSPQRETGEQYF. The CDR3 DNA reads TGTGCCAGCAGCCCTCAGCGGGAGACTGGCGAGCAGTACTTC.